Below are 25 T cell receptor beta chains sequenced from a single sample in a study of cytomegalovirus exposure and HLA in healthy donors. Use of 60 Vbeta and 13 Jbeta primers characterized the PCR. Clones were sequenced by immunoSEQ multiplex PCR, and TCRdb holds only the in-frame ones, with some missing. Of some 150,000 clones listed, 65% to 90% are singletons. The sample consisted of PBMCs. The source is a female donor in good health and CMV-seronegative.

CDR3 nucleotides: TGTGCCAGCAGTTTAGCTGGGACTTATGAAAAACTGTTTTTT. This gives the protein CASSLAGTYEKLFF. The chain joins TRBV28 to TRBJ1-4, with TRBD1 as a possible D gene (5 bases). Trimming took 2 bases from V and 6 from J, leaving 10 bases between them. This CDR3 region has 14 residues. Germline V gene data show CDR1 as MDHEN and CDR2 as SYDVKM. Complete variable domain (other parts from reference TRBV28 and TRBJ1-4): DVKVTQSSRYLVKRTGEKVFLECVQDMDHENMFWYRQDPGLGLRLIYFSYDVKMKEKGDIPEGYSVSREKKERFSLILESASTNQTSMYLCASSLAGTYEKLFFGSGTQLSVL.

V gene TRBV27 combines with J gene TRBJ2-3; D is possibly TRBD1 (6 bases). Trimming removed 5 bases at V and 0 bases at J, with 15 bases between. This CDR3 is 16 amino acids long. Germline loops: CDR1 MNHEY, CDR2 SMNVEV (reference sequence). In DNA, the CDR3 is TGTGCCAGCAGTAAGACGACAGGCACTAGCACAGATACGCAGTATTTT. This gives the protein CASSKTTGTSTDTQYF.

This chain uses TRBV5-4 with TRBJ1-2; D gene unclear. Deletions cut 3 bases from V and 1 base from J, with 4 bases between. Germline CDR1 SGHNT, CDR2 YYREEE (reference sequence). The CDR3 is 12 amino acids. The CDR3 protein is CASSSVNYGYTF. As DNA, the CDR3 is TGTGCCAGCAGCTCGGTTAACTATGGCTACACCTTC.

This chain links TRBV28 with TRBJ1-2; possible D gene TRBD1, 6 bases. V shed 10 bases and J shed 0 bases, with 12 bases lying between them. The CDR3 contains 13 residues. Looked up from germline, CDR1 is MDHEN and CDR2 is SYDVKM. The CDR3 reads CATLGTTNYGYTF. The CDR3, as DNA: TGTGCCACCCTCGGGACAACTAACTATGGCTACACCTTC.

This chain's CDR3 is CASSGQGAAGNTIYF. In nucleotides, the CDR3 is TGTGCCAGCAGTGGACAGGGGGCGGCTGGAAACACCATATATTTT. The chain joins TRBV2 to TRBJ1-3, with 10 bases fitting TRBD1. Trimming removed 4 bases from V and 2 bases from J; junction bases left unmatched: 2. Germline CDR1 reads SNHLY; CDR2 reads FYNNEI. The CDR3 has 15 amino acids.

This clone was seen a handful of times. The junction shows a germline mismatch at one end, possibly a read error. Other DNA sequences in the sample encode the same CDR3. V and J are TRBV30 and TRBJ2-5, with D unresolved. The CDR3 extends over 11 amino acids. CDR1 and CDR2 (germline): GTSNPN, SVGIG (reference sequence). The CDR3 loop reads CSCPHGGTQYF. Written as DNA, the CDR3 is TGTTCCTGTCCTCACGGCGGTACCCAGTACTTC. The whole variable domain, remainder taken from reference TRBV30 and TRBJ2-5, is SQTIHQWPATLVQPVGSPLSLECTVEGTSNPNLYWYRQAAGRGLQLLFYSVGIGQISSEVPQNLSASRPQDRQFILSSKKLLLSDSGFYLCSCPHGGTQYFGPGTRLLVL.

V usage is TRBV18 and J usage is TRBJ1-1; 9 bases match TRBD1. CDR1 and CDR2 from the germline V gene are KGHSH and LQKENI. After removal of 3 bases from V and 4 bases from J, the junction contained 12 bases not matched to a gene. CDR3 size: 17 residues. Here the CDR3 DNA reads TGTGCCAGCTCACCCGTCCCGGGACAGGGTTCAAGCACTGAAGCTTTCTTT. Translating it yields CASSPVPGQGSSTEAFF.

This clone appeared once. This chain connects TRBV27 to TRBJ2-7, with 7 bases lining up with TRBD1. The length of the CDR3 is 15 residues. Per the germline V gene, CDR1 is MNHEY and CDR2 is SMNVEV (reference sequence). Germline trimming cut 5 bases from V and 0 bases from J; bases unmatched to any gene: 7. The CDR3 bases are TGTGCCAGCAGTGCAAAGACAGGGTTCTCCTACGAGCAGTACTTC. The encoded protein is CASSAKTGFSYEQYF.

The V gene is TRBV7-2, the J gene TRBJ2-7; D remains unclear. Trimming removed 2 bases at V and 2 bases at J, with 13 bases between. The germline CDR1 and CDR2 sequences are SGHTA and FQGNSA. This CDR3 contains 15 residues. The DNA of the CDR3 is TGTGCCAGCAGCTTAAAAGCGTGGCAGCCCTACGAGCAGTACTTC. It specifies CASSLKAWQPYEQYF.

This rearrangement joins TRBV6-4 to TRBJ1-2; 9 bases are shared with TRBD1. Germline CDR1 MRHNA, CDR2 SNTAGT. The CDR3 sequence is 17 residues long. J lost 2 bases, V lost 1 base, and 8 bases had no gene match. CDR3 sequence: CASSDLGQGYLNYGYTF. In DNA form, the CDR3 reads TGTGCCAGCAGTGACTTGGGACAGGGATATCTCAACTATGGCTACACCTTC.

This clone was seen a few times. The chain has TRBV7-9 and TRBJ2-5; 9 bases fit TRBD1. The CDR3 spans 15 residues. After removal of 5 bases from V and 3 bases from J, the junction contained 7 bases not matched to a gene. Germline V CDR1 and CDR2: SEHNR, FQNEAQ (reference sequence). For the CDR3, the DNA is TGTGCCAGCAGCAGTGGGAGGGACAGGGAAGAGACCCAGTACTTC. It specifies CASSSGRDREETQYF. Full variable domain (missing parts from reference TRBV7-9 and TRBJ2-5): DTGVSQNPRHKITKRGQNVTFRCDPISEHNRLYWYRQTLGQGPEFLTYFQNEAQLEKSRLLSDRFSAERPKGSFSTLEIQRTEQGDSAMYLCASSSGRDREETQYFGPGTRLLVL.

This rearrangement joins TRBV6-1 to TRBJ2-5; TRBD1 agrees at 7 bases. The CDR3 runs 13 residues. CDR1 MNHNS and CDR2 SASEGT come from the germline V gene. The V gene end was trimmed by 5 bases and the J gene end by 5 bases; junction bases not matched to a gene: 5. CDR3 sequence (DNA): TGTGCCAGCAGTTCACAGGGGTTGGAGACCCAGTACTTC. This encodes CASSSQGLETQYF.

The chain has TRBV5-6 and TRBJ2-1; 9 positions match TRBD2. V lost 1 base to trimming and J lost 6 bases; unmatched junction nucleotides: 8. Germline loops: CDR1 SGHDT, CDR2 YYEEEE. CDR3 length: 16 residues. DNA of the CDR3: TGTGCCAGCAGCTTGCTTTTGACTAGCGGATCCAATGAGCAGTTCTTC. Its translation is CASSLLLTSGSNEQFF.

About this clone itself: At one end, the junction sequence differs from germline, possibly due to a read error. The chain has TRBV28 and TRBJ2-1; D possibly corresponds to TRBD1 (5 bases). CDR3 length equals 12 residues. CDR1 MDHEN and CDR2 SYDVKM come from the germline V gene. This CDR3 is CASSLGQASRIF. The CDR3 bases are TGTGCCAGCAGTTTGGGGCAGGCCTCGAGAATCTTC.

The chain is built from TRBV13 and TRBJ1-1, with 7 bases fitting TRBD1. J was trimmed by 3 bases and V by 6 bases; bases with no gene match: 7. CDR1 and CDR2 (germline): PRHDT, FYEKMQ (reference sequence). This CDR3 region has 14 residues. CDR3 DNA sequence: TGTGCCAGCAGACCGCCCACAGGGGACACTGAAGCTTTCTTT. Amino acid sequence: CASRPPTGDTEAFF. Full variable domain (missing parts from reference TRBV13 and TRBJ1-1): AAGVIQSPRHLIKEKRETATLKCYPIPRHDTVYWYQQGPGQDPQFLISFYEKMQSDKGSIPDRFSAQQFSDYHSELNMSSLELGDSALYFCASRPPTGDTEAFFGQGTRLTVV.

This clone was seen a handful of times. The chain has TRBV5-1 and TRBJ2-1; D perhaps matches TRBD2 (6 bases). This CDR3 spans 15 amino acids. Trimming removed 2 bases from V and 3 bases from J, with 12 bases in between. Germline CDR1 is SGHRS and CDR2 is YFSETQ. The CDR3 region has the DNA TGCGCCAGCAGCTTAGGCGGGAATAGCTACAATGAGCAGTTCTTC. Its translation is CASSLGGNSYNEQFF.

As for this clone: It is likely a read error: a sequence one base away is far more abundant. At the DNA level, this CDR3 is encoded by other sequences in the same sample as well. The rearrangement uses TRBV30 and TRBJ2-5, with D unclear. The CDR3 runs 11 residues. Trimming left V 7 bases short and J 7 bases short, with 13 bases between. The germline V gene encodes CDR1 GTSNPN and CDR2 SVGIG (reference sequence). The CDR3 loop is CASPHGGTQYF. The CDR3 region has the DNA TGTGCCTCTCCTCACGGCGGGACCCAGTACTTC.

This clone was recorded only once. This chain joins TRBV28 and TRBJ1-2; D is undetermined. The CDR3 loop spans 15 amino acids. V lost 1 base to trimming and J lost 4 bases, with 13 bases between them. Looked up from germline, CDR1 is MDHEN and CDR2 is SYDVKM. CDR3 residues: CASSLSPLGGYGYTF. CDR3 bases: TGTGCCAGCAGTTTATCCCCCCTGGGAGGCTATGGCTACACCTTC.

V is TRBV2 and J is TRBJ2-5; TRBD2 aligns across 10 bases. With V trimmed by 6 bases and J by 4 bases, 5 bases remained unmatched. The germline CDR1 and CDR2 sequences are SNHLY and FYNNEI. CDR3 length: 14 amino acids. In nucleotides, the CDR3 is TGTGCCAGCAGACAGCGGGAGGGCCTAGAGACCCAGTACTTC. Translating it yields CASRQREGLETQYF.

This clone has a single count. The rearrangement uses TRBV4-1 and TRBJ2-1; D perhaps matches TRBD2 (5 bases). Trimming pared 0 bases from V and 9 bases from J, leaving 12 bases between. Germline assignment: CDR1 MGHRA and CDR2 YSYEKL. The CDR3 length is 14 residues. The CDR3 region has the DNA TGCGCCAGCAGCCAAGATGTGGTTGGAGGTGAGCAGTTCTTC. Its translation is CASSQDVVGGEQFF.

This clone came up once. The chain employs TRBV11-2 and TRBJ1-1; 9 bases are a match to TRBD1. The CDR3 spans 16 residues. From germline, CDR1 is SGHAT and CDR2 FQNNGV. V lost 5 bases to trimming and J lost 3 bases; unmatched junction nucleotides: 10. Here the CDR3 DNA reads TGTGCCAGCAGCCCACACAGGGGGCGTTTGGACACTGAAGCTTTCTTT. Residues: CASSPHRGRLDTEAFF.

V is TRBV4-1 and J is TRBJ2-2; D is undetermined. This CDR3 has 14 amino acids. V was cut by 1 base and J by 4 bases, with 7 bases left in between. Germline lookup yields CDR1 MGHRA and CDR2 YSYEKL. The CDR3 here is CASSQGASTGELFF. CDR3 sequence (DNA): TGCGCCAGCAGCCAAGGAGCTAGCACCGGGGAGCTGTTTTTT.

The V call is TRBV23-1, the J call TRBJ1-5, with TRBD1 identical over 11 bases. TRBV23-1 is an open reading frame, and its role is uncertain. Trimming removed 4 bases from V and 7 bases from J; junction bases left unmatched: 9. The length of the CDR3 is 16 residues. CDR3 in amino acids: CASSPWTGGARQPQHF. The CDR3 DNA sequence: TGCGCCAGCAGTCCCTGGACAGGGGGCGCGAGACAGCCCCAGCATTTT.

The chain joins TRBV28 to TRBJ2-1, with unresolved D. V lost 7 bases to trimming and J lost 0 bases, with 10 bases between them. This CDR3 comprises 14 residues. Germline V gene data show CDR1 as MDHEN and CDR2 as SYDVKM. In nucleotides, the CDR3 is TGTGCCAGCACAGCGCCTTACTCCTACAATGAGCAGTTCTTC. It specifies CASTAPYSYNEQFF.

In this sample, this clone turned up once. The rearrangement links TRBV16 to TRBJ1-1, with TRBD1 matching 11 bases. V was pared by 2 bases and J by 6 bases, with 5 bases of the junction left unmatched. The CDR3 spans 15 residues. Per the germline V gene, CDR1 is KGHSY and CDR2 is FQNENV. The CDR3 here is CASSQIRTGGPEAFF. The DNA for the CDR3 is TGTGCCAGCAGCCAAATCCGGACAGGGGGCCCTGAAGCTTTCTTT.